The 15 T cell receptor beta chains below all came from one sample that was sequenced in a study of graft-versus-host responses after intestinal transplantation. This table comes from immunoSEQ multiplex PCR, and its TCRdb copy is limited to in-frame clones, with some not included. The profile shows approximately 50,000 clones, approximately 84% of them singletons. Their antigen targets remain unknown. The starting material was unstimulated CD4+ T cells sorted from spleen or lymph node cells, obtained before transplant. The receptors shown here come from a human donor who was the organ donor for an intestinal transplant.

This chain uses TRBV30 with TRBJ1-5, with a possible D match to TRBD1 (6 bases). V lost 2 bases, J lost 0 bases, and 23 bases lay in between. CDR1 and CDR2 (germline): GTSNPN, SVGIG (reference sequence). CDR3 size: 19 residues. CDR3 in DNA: TGTGCCTGGAGTCCCTCTCCATACCCCGGGACATTTAGCAATCAGCCCCAGCATTTT. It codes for CAWSPSPYPGTFSNQPQHF. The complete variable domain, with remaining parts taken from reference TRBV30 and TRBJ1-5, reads SQTIHQWPATLVQPVGSPLSLECTVEGTSNPNLYWYRQAAGRGLQLLFYSVGIGQISSEVPQNLSASRPQDRQFILSSKKLLLSDSGFYLCAWSPSPYPGTFSNQPQHFGDGTRLSIL.

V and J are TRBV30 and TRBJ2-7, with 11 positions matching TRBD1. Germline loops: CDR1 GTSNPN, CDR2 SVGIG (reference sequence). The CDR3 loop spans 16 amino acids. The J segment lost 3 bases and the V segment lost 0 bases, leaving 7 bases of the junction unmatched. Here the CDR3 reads CAWSVRRTGGDYEQYF. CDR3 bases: TGTGCCTGGAGTGTCAGGAGGACAGGGGGCGACTACGAGCAGTACTTC.

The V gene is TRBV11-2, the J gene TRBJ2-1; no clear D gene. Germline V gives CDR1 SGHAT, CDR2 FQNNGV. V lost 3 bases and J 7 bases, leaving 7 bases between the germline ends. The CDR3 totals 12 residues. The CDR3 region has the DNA TGTGCCAGCAGCTTTGACCGAAATGAGCAGTTCTTC. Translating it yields CASSFDRNEQFF.

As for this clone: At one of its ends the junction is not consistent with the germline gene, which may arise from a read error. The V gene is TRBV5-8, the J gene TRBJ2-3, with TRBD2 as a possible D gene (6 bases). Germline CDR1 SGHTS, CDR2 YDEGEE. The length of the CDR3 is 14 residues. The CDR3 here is CASIPWMTAGTGDF. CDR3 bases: TGTGCCAGCATCCCCTGGATGACGGCGGGGACCGGAGATTTT.

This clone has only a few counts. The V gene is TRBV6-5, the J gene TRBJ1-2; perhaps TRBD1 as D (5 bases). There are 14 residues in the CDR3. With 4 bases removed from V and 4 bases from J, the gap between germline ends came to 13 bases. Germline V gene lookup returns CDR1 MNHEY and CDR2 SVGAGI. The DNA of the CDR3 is TGTGCCAGCAGTTTCGGGACGGCCCCCTATGGCTACACCTTC. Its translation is CASSFGTAPYGYTF.

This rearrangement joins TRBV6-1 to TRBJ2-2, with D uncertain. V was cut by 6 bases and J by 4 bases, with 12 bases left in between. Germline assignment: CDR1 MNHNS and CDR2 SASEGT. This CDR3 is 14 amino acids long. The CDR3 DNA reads TGTGCCAGCAGATTGTCTCTTGGCACCGGGGAGCTGTTTTTT. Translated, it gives CASRLSLGTGELFF.

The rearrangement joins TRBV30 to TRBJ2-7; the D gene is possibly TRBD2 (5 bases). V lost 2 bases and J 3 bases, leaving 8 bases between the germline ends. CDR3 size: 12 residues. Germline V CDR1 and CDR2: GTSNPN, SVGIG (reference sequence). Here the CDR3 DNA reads TGTGCCTGGAGTAGGACTTTCTACGAGCAGTACTTC. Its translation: CAWSRTFYEQYF.

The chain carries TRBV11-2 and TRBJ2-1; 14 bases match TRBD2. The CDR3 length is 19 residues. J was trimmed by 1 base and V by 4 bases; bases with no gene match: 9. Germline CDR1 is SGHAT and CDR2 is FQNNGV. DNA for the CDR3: TGTGCCAGCAGCTCTAGACTAGCGGGAGGGCCGGGTTCCTACAATGAGCAGTTCTTC. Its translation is CASSSRLAGGPGSYNEQFF.

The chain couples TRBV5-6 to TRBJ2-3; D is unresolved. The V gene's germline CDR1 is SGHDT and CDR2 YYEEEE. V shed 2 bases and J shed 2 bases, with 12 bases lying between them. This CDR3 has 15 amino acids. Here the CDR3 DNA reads TGTGCCAGCAGCTTTGACGGTTACCCCACAGATACGCAGTATTTT. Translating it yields CASSFDGYPTDTQYF.

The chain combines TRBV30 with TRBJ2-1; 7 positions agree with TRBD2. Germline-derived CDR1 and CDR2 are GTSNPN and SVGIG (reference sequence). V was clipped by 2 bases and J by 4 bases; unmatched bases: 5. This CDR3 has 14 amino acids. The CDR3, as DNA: TGTGCCTGGAGTCCCGGGACTATTTACAATGAGCAGTTCTTC. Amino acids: CAWSPGTIYNEQFF.

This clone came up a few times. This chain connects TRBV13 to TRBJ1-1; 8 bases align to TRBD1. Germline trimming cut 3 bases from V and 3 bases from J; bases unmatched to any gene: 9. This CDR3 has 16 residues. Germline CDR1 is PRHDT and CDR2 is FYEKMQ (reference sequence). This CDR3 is CASSFGRGLGDTEAFF. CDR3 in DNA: TGTGCCAGCAGCTTCGGCAGGGGGCTTGGGGACACTGAAGCTTTCTTT.

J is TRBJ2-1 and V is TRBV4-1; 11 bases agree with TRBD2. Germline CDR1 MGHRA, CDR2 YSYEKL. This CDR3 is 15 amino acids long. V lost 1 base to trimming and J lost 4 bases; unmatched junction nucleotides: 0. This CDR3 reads CASSQGTSGYNEQFF. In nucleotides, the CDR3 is TGCGCCAGCAGCCAAGGGACTAGCGGGTACAATGAGCAGTTCTTC.

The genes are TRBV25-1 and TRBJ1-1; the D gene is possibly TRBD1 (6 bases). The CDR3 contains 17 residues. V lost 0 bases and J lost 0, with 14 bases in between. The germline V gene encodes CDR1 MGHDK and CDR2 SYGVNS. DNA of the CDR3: TGTGCCAGCAGTGAATATATTCCGGACAGCTTGAACACTGAAGCTTTCTTT. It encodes CASSEYIPDSLNTEAFF.

Here the CDR3 reads CASSWTSGSYEQYF. The CDR3 bases are TGTGCCAGCAGTTGGACTAGCGGCTCCTACGAGCAGTACTTC. The rearrangement joins TRBV6-1 to TRBJ2-7; 10 nucleotides align to TRBD2. This CDR3 spans 14 amino acids. V shed 5 bases, J shed 0 bases, and the junction held 1 base outside the gene matches. Germline V gives CDR1 MNHNS, CDR2 SASEGT.

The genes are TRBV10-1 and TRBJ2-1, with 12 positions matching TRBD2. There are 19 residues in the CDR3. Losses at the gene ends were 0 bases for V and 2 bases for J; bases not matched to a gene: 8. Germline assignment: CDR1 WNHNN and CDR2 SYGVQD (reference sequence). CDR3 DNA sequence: TGCGCCAGCAGTGAGTCGGCTAGCGGGAGGGCCATGACCTACAATGAGCAGTTCTTC. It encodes CASSESASGRAMTYNEQFF.